This T cell receptor (beta chain) was captured by sequencing in a study of monozygotic twins with inflammatory bowel disease. Details on this clonotype: Its antigen is as yet unknown.

The CDR3 extends over 12 amino acids. Across eight separate reactions for each sample, cDNA was made. TCRdb reworked the 5' RACE reads into one entry per CDR3 protein, no DNA. The sample shows 350,000 to 500,000 distinct CDR3 sequences, and about 2.4% sits with its ten largest clones. Findings of the study overall: The analysis yielded no support for one strong signal or clonotype associated with IBD.

The chain employs TRBV12-3 or TRBV12-4 and TRBJ2-7; the TRBD1 assignment by TCRdb is unverifiable without DNA. The clonotype comes from a human donor with ulcerative colitis or Crohn's disease, or a healthy co-twin of an affected twin (not recorded which). The sequenced sample consisted of blood. This CDR3 reads CASSLTGEEQYF.